This T cell receptor beta chain was captured in a study of CD8 T cells in Susac syndrome. Germline V gene data show CDR1 as MNHEY and CDR2 as SMNVEV (reference sequence). CDR3 length: 13 amino acids. Trimming left V 8 bases short and J 6 bases short, with 14 bases between. Only a few counts were recorded for this clonotype. An amount of RNA that ranged from roughly 0.5 to 1 ug was reverse transcribed with random hexamers. Amplification of TCR beta CDR3 by immunoSEQ multiplex PCR spanned 54 Vbeta and 13 Jbeta. TCRdb processed the immunoSEQ multiplex PCR reads anew with MiXCR; each CDR3 protein has one entry. Counted here are some 400,000 distinct CDR3 sequences, more than 80% occurring once; the ten biggest clones make up more than 0.09%. The study sequenced TCR beta in blood CD8+ and CD4+ T cells. The multiple sclerosis control cohort comprised treatment-naive individuals presenting with stable or active relapsing-remitting disease.

The sample comprised CD8+ T cells from PBMCs. The chain carries TRBV27 and TRBJ1-5; D remains ambiguous. This receptor was taken from a human donor with multiple sclerosis. In DNA, the CDR3 is TGTGCCAGCGCGATTACAGATGGTCAGCCCCAGCATTTT. It encodes CASAITDGQPQHF.